Listed below are T cell receptor beta chains from one sample, sequenced in a study of T cell responses to AZD1222 COVID-19 vaccine. Here immunoSEQ multiplex PCR was the method, and the copy in TCRdb shows in-frame clones only, minus some. The data show 98,000 or so clones, with about nine tenths seen just once and 3.1% held by the top ten. Sequencing used peripheral blood, obtained on day 0 of MenACWY control vaccination. These receptor sequences come from an adult in good health. The CDR3 runs from the conserved cysteine through the conserved F or W. Each record gives: D gene, V gene, clone size, J gene, CDR3 DNA, CDR3 protein. D genes are given only for firm matches. Expanded clones are given a class, and other clones once, few, many or no size at all.

NA	TRBV30	once	TRBJ1-2	TGTGCCTGGAGTGTGAGGGGGGCACCCAACTATGGCTACACCTTC	CAWSVRGAPNYGYTF
NA	TRBV29-1	NA	TRBJ2-2	TGCAGCGTTCGGAGGACCGGGGAGCTGTTTTTT	CSVRRTGELFF
TRBD1	TRBV24-1	NA	TRBJ1-5	TGTGCCACCAGGGTAGGGACAGATATTAGCAATCAGCCCCAGCATTTT	CATRVGTDISNQPQHF
TRBD2	TRBV28	NA	TRBJ2-7	TGTGCCAGCACCGGGGGGGCCTACGAGCAGTACTTC	CASTGGAYEQYF
NA	TRBV12-5	NA	TRBJ2-5	TGTGCTAGTGGTTTTGGGGGGAAGACCCAGTACTTC	CASGFGGKTQYF
NA	TRBV9	NA	TRBJ1-2	TGTGCCAGCAGCACCGCGGGGTATGGCTACACCTTC	CASSTAGYGYTF
NA	TRBV6-5	NA	TRBJ2-7	TGTGCCAGCAGTTCAATCACAGGGAACTACGAGCAGTACTTC	CASSSITGNYEQYF
TRBD1	TRBV6-5	NA	TRBJ2-7	TGTGCCAGCAGCTCGGGACAGGGGGCCTACGAGCAGTACTTC	CASSSGQGAYEQYF
NA	TRBV28	NA	TRBJ2-3	TGTGCCAGCAGTATCGCCACAGATACGCAGTATTTT	CASSIATDTQYF
NA	TRBV10-2	NA	TRBJ2-7	TGCGCCAGCAGCGGAGGGATCACCTACGAGCAGTACTTC	CASSGGITYEQYF
NA	TRBV12-3/TRBV12-4	NA	TRBJ1-2	TGTGCCAGCAGCAAAGACAGATTCTATGGCTACACCTTC	CASSKDRFYGYTF
TRBD2	TRBV28	NA	TRBJ2-7	TGTGCCAGCAGACCTTTTAGACTAGCGGGAACTAGCGAGCAGTACTTC	CASRPFRLAGTSEQYF
NA	TRBV30	NA	TRBJ2-5	TGTGCCTGGAGCACCTCCTGGGGGGGGCCTGAGGAGACCCAGTACTTC	CAWSTSWGGPEETQYF
TRBD2	TRBV18	once	TRBJ2-3	TGTGCCAGCTCATCCCAGTCTAGCGGGGGCCTTCTAGATACGCAGTATTTT	CASSSQSSGGLLDTQYF
TRBD2	TRBV28	NA	TRBJ2-7	TGTGCCAGCAGGACTAGCGGGGGTCCGTTCTACGAGCAGTACTTC	CASRTSGGPFYEQYF
NA	TRBV2	NA	TRBJ2-4	TGTGCCAGCAGTGAAACCCAGATTCAGTACTTC	CASSETQIQYF
NA	TRBV30	NA	TRBJ1-1	TGTGCCTGGAGTGTTAGGGGGAACACTGAAGCTTTCTTT	CAWSVRGNTEAFF
TRBD2	TRBV29-1	NA	TRBJ2-7	TGCAGCGTTGGTCGGACTAGCGGGGCCTACGAGCAGTACTTC	CSVGRTSGAYEQYF
NA	TRBV5-6	NA	TRBJ1-6	TGTGCCAGCAGCTGGAGGAGGGAAATCTCCTATAATTCACCCCTCCACTTT	CASSWRREISYNSPLHF
TRBD1	TRBV27	NA	TRBJ1-5	TGTGCCAGCAGTTTATCGATTGGGACAGGGAGTAGCAATCAGCCCCAGCATTTT	CASSLSIGTGSSNQPQHF
NA	TRBV2	NA	TRBJ2-7	TGTGCCAGCAGTGAAGCCTCCACAGGTCAATACGAGCAGTACTTC	CASSEASTGQYEQYF
NA	TRBV4-1	NA	TRBJ2-7	TGCGCCAGCAGTCAGAATGCCGGGGACTCCGAGCAGTACTTC	CASSQNAGDSEQYF
NA	TRBV18	NA	TRBJ2-5	TGTGCCAGCTCACCACGACAGTTGGAGACCCAGTACTTC	CASSPRQLETQYF
NA	TRBV3-1/TRBV3-2	NA	TRBJ1-5	TGTGCCAGCAGCCATCTAGGGAGGGGGAATCAGCCCCAGCATTTT	CASSHLGRGNQPQHF
TRBD2	TRBV5-1	NA	TRBJ2-3	TGCGCCAGCAGCTTGGGTCCTCAGCGGGGGAGCACAGATACGCAGTATTTT	CASSLGPQRGSTDTQYF
TRBD2	TRBV19	NA	TRBJ2-2	TGTGCCAGTACCCTCTGGGAGGGGGGGGAGCTGTTTTTT	CASTLWEGGELFF
TRBD2	TRBV5-1	NA	TRBJ2-2	TGCGCCAGCGGGGGGGCGAACACCGGGGAGCTGTTTTTT	CASGGANTGELFF
NA	TRBV6-5	NA	TRBJ1-6	TGTGCCAGCAGTTCTCGCCCAGGGCTTGAGGGTTCACCCCTCCACTTT	CASSSRPGLEGSPLHF
TRBD1	TRBV5-1	NA	TRBJ2-5	TGCGCCAGCAGCTTGGCCGTACAGGGGGCGCGGGAGACCCAGTACTTC	CASSLAVQGARETQYF
NA	TRBV30	NA	TRBJ2-7	TGTGCCTGGGGCGAGTTGTCTCTTCCTGGCGAGCAGTACTTC	CAWGELSLPGEQYF
TRBD1	TRBV19	NA	TRBJ1-1	TGTGCCAGTAGTATATGGGACAGGGGGCTCAACACTGAAGCTTTCTTT	CASSIWDRGLNTEAFF
TRBD2	TRBV29-1	NA	TRBJ2-1	TGCAGCGTGTCCGGGACTAGCGGGGGCCTGAGCTCCTACAATGAGCAGTTCTTC	CSVSGTSGGLSSYNEQFF
NA	TRBV6-5	NA	TRBJ1-1	TGTGCCAGCAATCCCGACGGCGGCCTCATGAACACTTTCTTT	CASNPDGGLMNTFF
NA	TRBV29-1	NA	TRBJ1-1	TGCAGCGTTGTCGGGACATTGAACACTGAAGCTTTCTTT	CSVVGTLNTEAFF
NA	TRBV4-2	NA	TRBJ1-1	TGTGCCAGCAGCCCTGATCGGGGCACTGAAGCTTTCTTT	CASSPDRGTEAFF
NA	TRBV30	NA	TRBJ2-5	TGTGCCTGGAGTGCGGGGTTTGAGACCCAGTACTTC	CAWSAGFETQYF
NA	TRBV28	NA	TRBJ1-2	TGTGCCAGCAGTTATGGGAGGAGGGATGGGCAGGGTGGCTACACCTTC	CASSYGRRDGQGGYTF
NA	TRBV2	NA	TRBJ2-2	TGTGCCAGCAGTGGTTGGCCGGGGGAGCTGTTTTTT	CASSGWPGELFF
NA	TRBV4-3	NA	TRBJ2-1	TGCGCCAGCAGCCAAGATTCCGGGGGGCTCTACAATGAGCAGTTCTTC	CASSQDSGGLYNEQFF
TRBD2	TRBV9	few	TRBJ2-7	TGTGCCAGCAGCGTAGAGGCGGGGGGGTACTACGAGCAGTACTTC	CASSVEAGGYYEQYF
NA	TRBV6-5	once	TRBJ1-2	TGTGCCAGCAGTTACTCAGGGTCCTATGGCTACACCTTC	CASSYSGSYGYTF